The TCR beta chain under discussion was sequenced for a study of tumor-infiltrating lymphocytes in primary liver carcinoma. Scientists recovered RNA and DNA together from roughly 21-30 mg of unsorted bulk tissue. Worth noting for this clonotype: Likely a read error: the CDR3 ends without its conserved phenylalanine or tryptophan.

This CDR3 spans 15 amino acids. Germline V gene lookup returns CDR1 LGHNA and CDR2 YSLEER. From 500 ng of total RNA, TCR beta-specific cDNA was reverse-transcribed using a constant-region primer. What produced the TCR beta libraries was three nested multiplex PCR rounds using slightly modified ARM-PCR. Primers for the first two PCR rounds were TRBV1-TRBV30 forward primers and a C-beta reverse primer (roughly 10 cycles per round). MiXCR, run by TCRdb on the multiplex PCR reads, gives a single entry per CDR3 protein. This sample carries tens of thousands of distinct CDR3 sequences, approximately 82% of them seen once, and the ten largest clones take around two fifths.

The sequence was collected from a woman aged 25 to 39 with primary liver carcinoma and hepatitis B virus infection. Sequences were obtained from tumor-adjacent normal liver tissue. The chain couples TRBV4-3 to TRBJ2-7, with a tentative D call TRBD2 (5 bases). The CDR3 nucleotides are TGCGTCAACAGCCAAGTGGCTGACTACTCCTACGAGCAGTACTTG. Amino acid sequence: CVNSQVADYSYEQYL.